The 5 T cell receptor beta chains reported below all come from one sample, sequenced in a study of cytomegalovirus exposure and HLA in healthy donors. The primer mix had 60 Vbeta and 13 Jbeta primers. Libraries were prepared by immunoSEQ multiplex PCR; TCRdb keeps only in-frame clonotypes and omits some of them. This table has some 140,000 clones, around four fifths appearing once. What was sequenced was PBMCs. These receptors all come from a male donor in good health and CMV-seropositive.

The J gene is TRBJ2-5, the V gene TRBV5-6; 8 nucleotides match TRBD2. V lost 2 bases to trimming and J lost 4 bases; unmatched junction nucleotides: 13. This CDR3 contains 17 residues. Germline loops: CDR1 SGHDT, CDR2 YYEEEE. Written as DNA, the CDR3 is TGTGCCAGCAGCTTCGCCGGGGGGGGGCGAAGGCTAGAGACCCAGTACTTC. Protein sequence: CASSFAGGGRRLETQYF.

The J gene is TRBJ2-7, the V gene TRBV28; 12 bases align to TRBD2. J lost 4 bases, V lost 6 bases, and 1 base had no gene match. The CDR3 covers 13 residues. Germline lookup yields CDR1 MDHEN and CDR2 SYDVKM. CDR3 coding DNA: TGTGCCAGCAGGACTAGCGGGAGTTACGAGCAGTACTTC. This codes for CASRTSGSYEQYF. The variable domain in full, with the rest retrieved from reference TRBV28 and TRBJ2-7, is DVKVTQSSRYLVKRTGEKVFLECVQDMDHENMFWYRQDPGLGLRLIYFSYDVKMKEKGDIPEGYSVSREKKERFSLILESASTNQTSMYLCASRTSGSYEQYFGPGTRLTVT.

The chain links TRBV7-9 to TRBJ2-1; TRBD2 agrees at 11 bases. The CDR3 loop spans 17 amino acids. Germline V gives CDR1 SEHNR, CDR2 FQNEAQ (reference sequence). V lost 5 bases and J lost 8; bases outside the gene matches: 14. CDR3 sequence reads: CASSPTPSGGRHHEQFF. Written as DNA, the CDR3 is TGTGCCAGCAGCCCCACTCCTAGCGGGGGGCGTCATCATGAGCAGTTCTTC.

The chain combines TRBV10-3 with TRBJ2-1; D is perhaps TRBD1 (7 bases). This CDR3 has 14 amino acids. Germline loops: CDR1 ENHRY, CDR2 SYGVKD. V dropped 8 bases and J dropped 4 bases, with 15 bases sitting between them. CDR3 in DNA: TGTGCCATCGGGGGCGGGACAGATTACAATGAGCAGTTCTTC. It translates to CAIGGGTDYNEQFF.

This chain uses TRBV6-1 with TRBJ1-5, with 9 bases fitting TRBD1. The CDR3 is made up of 15 amino acids. Trimming removed 5 bases from V and 7 bases from J; junction bases left unmatched: 9. The germline V gene has CDR1 MNHNS and CDR2 SASEGT. In nucleotides, the CDR3 is TGTGCCAGCAGTTGGGGACAGGGATTAATCCAGCCCCAGCATTTT. Its protein product is CASSWGQGLIQPQHF.